Following are 28 T cell receptor beta chains from one sample sequenced in a study of T cells after yellow fever vaccination (dated by TCRdb to the late 2010s). Libraries came from 5' RACE. The sequencer was an Illumina HiSeq 2500. The raw public data were reprocessed by TCRdb itself: fastp quality trimming at Q25, MiXCR clonotype calling, in-frame beta chains only. Every entry covers one CDR3 protein and lists the most common genes and DNA from its rows. For this sample there are roughly 500,000 distinct CDR3 sequences; about a fifth appear just once. Of the sample, about 13% is held by the ten largest clones. Read against the paper, the sample's treatment or condition label means: live attenuated yellow fever vaccine strain. Sequences were derived from PBMCs, sampled 15 days after the yellow fever booster vaccination. Receptor source: a young man who received the YFV17D yellow fever vaccine.

This clonotype was counted only a few times. V and J are TRBV5-1 and TRBJ2-2; D gene uncertain. This CDR3 is built from 13 residues. The germline CDR1 and CDR2 sequences are SGHRS and YFSETQ. V was shortened by 1 base and J by 5 bases, with 6 bases between the two germline ends. The CDR3 sequence: CASSLIPTGELFF. For the CDR3, the DNA is TGCGCCAGCAGCTTGATTCCAACCGGGGAGCTGTTTTTT.

The chain uses TRBV7-9 and TRBJ2-7; D not certain. This CDR3 is 13 amino acids long. Germline V gene sequence: CDR1 SEHNR, CDR2 FQNEAQ (reference sequence). Trimming took 1 base from V and 4 from J, leaving 8 bases between them. CDR3 in DNA: TGTGCCAGCAGCTTAGTGGCTGATTACGAGCAGTACTTC. Amino acids: CASSLVADYEQYF. Complete variable domain (other parts from reference TRBV7-9 and TRBJ2-7): DTGVSQNPRHKITKRGQNVTFRCDPISEHNRLYWYRQTLGQGPEFLTYFQNEAQLEKSRLLSDRFSAERPKGSFSTLEIQRTEQGDSAMYLCASSLVADYEQYFGPGTRLTVT.

This chain uses TRBV14 with TRBJ2-1; TRBD2 agrees at 8 bases. CDR3 length equals 14 residues. Unmatched junction bases numbered 5, after V lost 4 bases and J lost 6 bases. The germline V gene has CDR1 SGHDN and CDR2 FVKESK. CDR3 in DNA: TGTGCCAGCAGCCTAGCGGGACCCGCCAATGAGCAGTTCTTC. Protein sequence: CASSLAGPANEQFF. The variable domain in full, completed from reference TRBV14 and TRBJ2-1, reads EAGVTQFPSHSVIEKGQTVTLRCDPISGHDNLYWYRRVMGKEIKFLLHFVKESKQDESGMPNNRFLAERTGGTYSTLKVQPAELEDSGVYFCASSLAGPANEQFFGPGTRLTVL.

In this sample, this clonotype turned up a few times. The chain carries TRBV5-1 and TRBJ2-1, with D maybe TRBD2 (6 bases). Germline V gene lookup returns CDR1 SGHRS and CDR2 YFSETQ. The CDR3 runs to 13 residues. The V end lost 4 bases, the J end lost 10 bases, and 15 bases lay between the germline ends. In DNA form, the CDR3 reads TGCGCCAGCAGCGTGGGGGGTACGTGGGAGCAGTTCTTC. Translating gives CASSVGGTWEQFF.

This clonotype was detected a few times. CDR3 nucleotides: TGTGCCAGCGGATCGTACGGGGGACGCACAGATACGCAGTATTTT. Protein sequence: CASGSYGGRTDTQYF. The chain carries TRBV25-1 and TRBJ2-3; tentatively, D is TRBD2 (6 bases). V gave up 8 bases and J gave up 1 base, with 16 bases separating them. CDR1 MGHDK and CDR2 SYGVNS come from the germline V gene. This CDR3 comprises 15 residues. The full variable domain, rest sourced from reference TRBV25-1 and TRBJ2-3, is EADIYQTPRYLVIGTGKKITLECSQTMGHDKMYWYQQDPGMELHLIHYSYGVNSTEKGDLSSESTVSRIRTEHFPLTLESARPSHTSQYLCASGSYGGRTDTQYFGPGTRLTVL.

Only a few counts were recorded for this clonotype. This chain connects TRBV20-1 to TRBJ2-3; 9 nucleotides agree with TRBD2. Germline-derived CDR1 and CDR2 are DFQATT and SNEGSKA (reference sequence). The CDR3 extends over 14 amino acids. The junction had 6 bases not matched to a gene; V was cut back by 4 bases and J by 4 bases. The CDR3 is CSANQREVADTQYF. CDR3 coding DNA: TGCAGTGCTAACCAGCGGGAGGTAGCAGATACGCAGTATTTT.

This clonotype was observed a handful of times. V usage is TRBV12-3 or TRBV12-4 and J usage is TRBJ1-6; 9 bases line up with TRBD1. CDR3 length: 15 residues. V was clipped by 3 bases and J by 10 bases; unmatched bases: 7. CDR3 coding DNA: TGTGCCAGCAGTTTGACGGGGACAGGGCGGTCACCCCTCCACTTT. This translates into CASSLTGTGRSPLHF.

Turning to this clonotype: One junction end disagrees with the germline gene, perhaps due to a read error. The CDR3 sequence: CPSSSQTGIAYEQYF. Here the CDR3 DNA reads TGTCCCAGCAGCTCGCAGACGGGTATCGCCTACGAGCAGTACTTC. This rearrangement joins TRBV7-2 to TRBJ2-7, with D unresolved. The CDR3 spans 15 residues. Looked up from germline, CDR1 is SGHTA and CDR2 is FQGNSA.

This chain connects TRBV25-1 to TRBJ1-1; TRBD1 is a possible D gene (5 bases). V lost 2 bases, J lost 2 bases, and 15 bases lay in between. The germline V gene has CDR1 MGHDK and CDR2 SYGVNS. The length of the CDR3 is 16 residues. The CDR3 sequence is CASSEGGLRGNTEAFF. The CDR3 nucleotides are TGTGCCAGCAGTGAAGGGGGTCTTCGGGGTAACACTGAAGCTTTCTTT.

V gene TRBV24-1 combines with J gene TRBJ1-2; possibly TRBD1 for D (6 bases). The V gene lost 10 bases and the J gene lost 8 bases, with 16 bases spanning the gap. Germline lookup yields CDR1 KGHDR and CDR2 SFDVKD. The CDR3 loop spans 12 amino acids. The CDR3: CATGTGPSGYTF. CDR3 nucleotides: TGTGCCACGGGCACAGGGCCCTCAGGCTACACCTTC.

The sample holds a few counts of this clonotype. V gene TRBV7-6 combines with J gene TRBJ2-5; D is unresolved. Germline lookup yields CDR1 SGHVS and CDR2 FNYEAQ. The CDR3 is made up of 12 amino acids. Trimming took 5 bases from V and 5 from J, leaving 9 bases between them. The CDR3 sequence: CASSPPFETQYF. Written as DNA, the CDR3 is TGTGCCAGCAGCCCTCCCTTTGAGACCCAGTACTTC.

The chain uses TRBV5-5 and TRBJ2-7; no clear D. This CDR3 has 13 residues. Trimming removed 0 bases at V and 3 bases at J, with 7 bases between. The germline CDR1 and CDR2 sequences are SGHKS and YYEKEE (reference sequence). The CDR3 spells CASSLARFYEQYF. The CDR3 DNA is TGTGCCAGCAGCTTGGCCAGGTTCTACGAGCAGTACTTC.

The chain employs TRBV2 and TRBJ1-3; D is ambiguous. The germline V and J ends were trimmed by 3 bases and 6 bases, with 3 bases remaining between them. The CDR3 is made up of 11 amino acids. The germline V gene encodes CDR1 SNHLY and CDR2 FYNNEI. For the CDR3, the DNA is TGTGCCAGCAGTGATTTAAACACCATATATTTT. Its protein is CASSDLNTIYF.

The genes are TRBV5-5 and TRBJ2-3, with TRBD2 matching 14 bases. Trimming cost V 6 bases and J 11 bases; bases outside gene matches: 8. Germline CDR1 reads SGHKS; CDR2 reads YYEKEE (reference sequence). The CDR3 runs to 14 residues. The CDR3 nucleotides read TGTGCCAGCAACGAAGGGACTAGCGGGAGCTGGCAGTATTTT. The encoded protein is CASNEGTSGSWQYF.

This clonotype was observed a few times. V usage is TRBV29-1 and J usage is TRBJ1-2, with D possibly being TRBD1 (6 bases). Germline V lookup: CDR1 SQVTM, CDR2 ANQGSEA. Trimming removed 5 bases at V and 4 bases at J, with 23 bases between. CDR3 length: 16 amino acids. The CDR3 sequence: CSVQGDHGGRGYGYTF. Written as DNA, the CDR3 is TGCAGCGTTCAAGGCGACCATGGGGGCCGAGGCTATGGCTACACCTTC.

There are a few counts of this clonotype. V is TRBV6-1 and J is TRBJ2-1; no clear D gene. The germline gives CDR1 MNHNS, CDR2 SASEGT. V gave up 7 bases and J gave up 8 bases, with 15 bases separating them. The CDR3 has 13 residues. The CDR3 bases are TGTGCCAGCAAAGCTGAATGGTCCCATGAGCAGTTCTTC. Protein sequence: CASKAEWSHEQFF.

This sequence joins TRBV7-6 and TRBJ2-5; 11 positions match TRBD2. V lost 0 bases, J lost 3 bases, and 6 bases stayed unmatched. The CDR3 loop spans 17 amino acids. Per the germline V gene, CDR1 is SGHVS and CDR2 is FNYEAQ. CDR3 region: CASSLAPPLAGEETQYF. CDR3 nucleotides: TGTGCCAGCAGCTTAGCCCCCCCACTAGCGGGGGAAGAGACCCAGTACTTC. The variable domain in full, completed from reference TRBV7-6 and TRBJ2-5, reads GAGVSQSPRYKVTKRGQDVALRCDPISGHVSLYWYRQALGQGPEFLTYFNYEAQQDKSGLPNDRFSAERPEGSISTLTIQRTEQRDSAMYRCASSLAPPLAGEETQYFGPGTRLLVL.

The genes are TRBV15 and TRBJ1-2, with D unclear. This CDR3 comprises 15 residues. The V gene lost 0 bases and the J gene lost 4 bases, with 12 bases spanning the gap. In germline, CDR1 is LNHNV, CDR2 YYDKDF (reference sequence). CDR3: CATSREYGETYGYTF. CDR3 sequence (DNA): TGTGCCACCAGCAGAGAGTACGGGGAGACCTATGGCTACACCTTC.

The sample holds many counts of this clonotype. V usage is TRBV7-2 and J usage is TRBJ2-2, with TRBD2 as a possible D gene (5 bases). Germline CDR1 reads SGHTA; CDR2 reads FQGNSA. V lost 1 base to trimming and J lost 5 bases, with 11 bases between them. This CDR3 has 15 residues. CDR3 region: CASSLGLGVTGELFF. The CDR3 region has the DNA TGTGCCAGCAGCTTAGGGTTGGGAGTAACCGGGGAGCTGTTTTTT. Full variable domain (remainder filled in from reference TRBV7-2 and TRBJ2-2): GAGVSQSPSNKVTEKGKDVELRCDPISGHTALYWYRQSLGQGLEFLIYFQGNSAPDKSGLPSDRFSAERTGGSVSTLTIQRTQQEDSAVYLCASSLGLGVTGELFFGEGSRLTVL.

The V gene is TRBV4-3, the J gene TRBJ2-5, with 7 nucleotides matching TRBD2. V lost 3 bases and J lost 5; bases outside the gene matches: 15. The germline V gene encodes CDR1 LGHNA and CDR2 YSLEER. The CDR3 length is 17 residues. The CDR3 is CASSQGLSAGEAETQYF. Here the CDR3 DNA reads TGCGCCAGCAGCCAGGGCCTAAGCGCGGGAGAGGCGGAGACCCAGTACTTC.

This chain uses TRBV19 with TRBJ2-1; either TRBD1 or TRBD2 may supply D (7 bases each). This CDR3 comprises 14 residues. Germline CDR1 LNHDA, CDR2 SQIVND (reference sequence). Deletions cut 5 bases from V and 9 bases from J, with 17 bases between. CDR3 in amino acids: CASSPGGGGSEQFF. The CDR3 DNA follows: TGTGCCAGTAGTCCGGGGGGAGGGGGCAGTGAGCAGTTCTTC.

The chain employs TRBV29-1 and TRBJ1-2; D gene ambiguous. Per germline, CDR1 SQVTM and CDR2 ANQGSEA. There are 13 residues in the CDR3. V was trimmed by 3 bases and J by 6 bases, leaving 14 bases between them. The CDR3 DNA is TGCAGCGTTGACAGTCACGGGGAAAATGGCTACACCTTC. Translated, it gives CSVDSHGENGYTF.

The chain couples TRBV4-1 to TRBJ2-7; TRBD1 aligns across 11 bases. Looked up from germline, CDR1 is MGHRA and CDR2 is YSYEKL. The CDR3 extends over 15 amino acids. Trimming took 0 bases from V and 4 from J; bases not matched to a gene: 2. CDR3 region: CASSQEGQGAYEQYF. The CDR3 region has the DNA TGCGCCAGCAGCCAAGAAGGACAGGGGGCGTACGAGCAGTACTTC.

This clonotype was recorded a few times. The rearrangement joins TRBV12-3 or TRBV12-4 to TRBJ2-2; tentative D call: TRBD1 (5 bases). Trimming shortened V by 10 bases and J by 1 base, and 13 bases separated the two germline ends. This CDR3 spans 14 amino acids. CDR3 loop: CATRLRENTGELFF. In DNA form, the CDR3 reads TGTGCCACCAGACTCAGGGAGAACACCGGGGAGCTGTTTTTT.

The chain has TRBV20-1 and TRBJ2-1, with a possible D match to TRBD2 (5 bases). Trimming shortened V by 3 bases and J by 8 bases, and 14 bases separated the two germline ends. The CDR3 covers 13 residues. CDR1 and CDR2 (germline): DFQATT, SNEGSKA (reference sequence). CDR3 in DNA: TGCAGTGCTAGGAAGCCACCCGGGGATGAGCAGTTCTTC. Protein product: CSARKPPGDEQFF.

This clonotype came up a few times. The V gene is TRBV24-1, the J gene TRBJ2-1; either TRBD1 or TRBD2 may fit D (5 bases each). Per germline, CDR1 KGHDR and CDR2 SFDVKD. The V gene lost 2 bases and the J gene lost 4 bases, with 23 bases spanning the gap. CDR3 length: 19 residues. The DNA of the CDR3 is TGTGCCACCAGTGATTCGAGAGGATCAAGTCCGGGGCCATACAATGAGCAGTTCTTC. This codes for CATSDSRGSSPGPYNEQFF.

This clonotype came up a few times. This chain joins TRBV7-2 and TRBJ2-3; D gene unclear. The V end was cut by 8 bases, the J end by 0 bases, with 6 bases between. This CDR3 is 12 amino acids long. CDR1 is SGHTA, CDR2 FQGNSA, per germline. CDR3 in DNA: TGTGCCAGCGGGCACAGCACAGATACGCAGTATTTT. It specifies CASGHSTDTQYF.

This rearrangement joins TRBV29-1 to TRBJ2-7, with 9 bases lining up with TRBD1. CDR3 length equals 14 residues. V lost 4 bases, J lost 6 bases, and 10 bases stayed unmatched. CDR1 is SQVTM, CDR2 ANQGSEA, per germline. CDR3 loop: CSVAGGTGRGEQYF. The CDR3 DNA follows: TGCAGCGTTGCCGGGGGGACAGGGCGGGGCGAGCAGTACTTC.